Only one count was recorded for the clone carrying this TCR beta chain. V was clipped by 0 bases and J by 4 bases, with 13 bases between them. The CDR3 consists of 15 residues. Germline V gene data show CDR1 as SGHKS and CDR2 as YYEKEE (reference sequence). The sample comes from a study of human thymus T cells. The method was immunoSEQ multiplex PCR; TCRdb's version includes in-frame clones alone and lacks a portion of them. The sample has tens of thousands of clones, around 93% seen once. The sequenced sample consisted of blood. J is TRBJ2-5 and V is TRBV5-5, with a weak D call TRBD1 (5 bases). This sequence originates from a girl under three years old with a congenital heart defect but otherwise immunologically healthy. The DNA for the CDR3 is TGTGCCAGCAGCTTGGGATTAACAGGAATAGAGACCCAGTACTTC. It encodes CASSLGLTGIETQYF.